This T cell receptor beta chain was identified during a study of blood T cell repertoires in COVID-19. Study details: Samples representing acute and convalescent COVID-19 were sourced from the United States, Italy and Spain. PBMCs, B-cell-depleted T cells, or T cells provided the cDNA or gDNA that made up the material.

How the authors handled the data: It was from reference gene primer amplification that nucleated cell counts were estimated. Repertoires were generated with immunoSEQ multiplex PCR, while TCRdb's copy carries only in-frame clones and drops some. The V and J calls and clone size come from that table; D and trimming were worked out from the DNA. The table records some 45,000 clones, 75% to 95% of them present only once. This TCR derives from a man in his 70s with active COVID-19. The sequenced sample consisted of peripheral blood.

The CDR3 bases are TGTGCCAGCAGCCCCCGGCAGGGAAGAGGCGAAAAACTGTTTTTT. This translates into CASSPRQGRGEKLFF. The J gene is TRBJ1-4, the V gene TRBV6-5; a weak D match, TRBD1 (5 bases). Germline CDR1 and CDR2: MNHEY and SVGAGI. CDR3 size: 15 residues. V lost 6 bases and J 8 bases, leaving 19 bases between the germline ends.